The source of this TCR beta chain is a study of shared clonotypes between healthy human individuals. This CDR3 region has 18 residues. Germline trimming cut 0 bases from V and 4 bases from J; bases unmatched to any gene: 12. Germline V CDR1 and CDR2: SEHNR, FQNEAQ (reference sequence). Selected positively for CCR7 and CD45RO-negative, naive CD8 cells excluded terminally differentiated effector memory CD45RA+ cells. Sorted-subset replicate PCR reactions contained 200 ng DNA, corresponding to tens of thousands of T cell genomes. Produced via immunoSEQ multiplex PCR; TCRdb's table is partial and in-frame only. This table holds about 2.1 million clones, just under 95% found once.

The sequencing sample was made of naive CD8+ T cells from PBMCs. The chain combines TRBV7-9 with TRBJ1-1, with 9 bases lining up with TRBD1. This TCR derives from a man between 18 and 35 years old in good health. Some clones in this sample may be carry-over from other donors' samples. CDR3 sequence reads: CASSLARVQGAGFTEAFF. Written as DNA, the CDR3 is TGTGCCAGCAGCTTAGCAAGAGTACAGGGGGCGGGTTTCACTGAAGCTTTCTTT.